These 18 T cell receptor beta chains came from one sample sequenced in a study of regulatory T cells in long-lasting Graves disease. Investigators prepared the TCR beta libraries by applying iRepertoire HTBI primers and Arm-PCR of CDR3 regions. TCRdb analysed the multiplex PCR reads with MiXCR anew, one entry per CDR3 protein. The data hold 300,000 to 400,000 distinct CDR3 sequences, with 16% observed a single time. Documented time point: newly diagnosed GD, antithyroid drugs for less than 3 months. From PBMCs, RNA was extracted and then used to make the TCR library. The same sample was also used in a study of T cells in Graves' hyperthyroidism and ophthalmopathy.

Sequenced material: peripheral blood mononuclear cells (PBMCs), taken at new diagnosis, from a patient treated with antithyroid drugs. The receptors here all came from a man between 35 and 55 years old with Graves disease.

Only a few counts were recorded for this clonotype. The chain combines TRBV9 with TRBJ2-3, with D unclear. V was cut by 2 bases and J by 2 bases, with 12 bases left in between. CDR1 is SGDLS and CDR2 is YYNGEE in the germline V gene. The CDR3 extends over 15 amino acids. CDR3 amino acids: CASSVLPFDTDTQYF. The CDR3 DNA follows: TGTGCCAGCAGCGTCTTACCCTTCGACACAGATACGCAGTATTTT.

The V call is TRBV5-1, the J call TRBJ2-7; either TRBD1 or TRBD2 may fit D (6 bases each). Trimming pared 6 bases from V and 2 bases from J, leaving 18 bases between. There are 15 residues in the CDR3. Germline V CDR1 and CDR2: SGHRS, YFSETQ. The CDR3 protein is CASTVGGLRTYEQYF. The CDR3 DNA reads as TGCGCCAGCACGGTCGGGGGCTTAAGAACCTACGAGCAGTACTTC. Filled out from reference TRBV5-1 and TRBJ2-7, the complete variable domain reads KAGVTQTPRYLIKTRGQQVTLSCSPISGHRSVSWYQQTPGQGLQFLFEYFSETQRNKGNFPGRFSGRQFSNSRSEMNVSTLELGDSALYLCASTVGGLRTYEQYFGPGTRLTVT.

This clonotype was recorded at least ten times. In DNA, the CDR3 is TGTGCCAGCAGTTACTCAGGGACAGGGGGGGATACGCAGTATTTT. As protein: CASSYSGTGGDTQYF. This chain uses TRBV6-5 with TRBJ2-3; 11 bases match TRBD1. CDR1 and CDR2 from the germline V gene are MNHEY and SVGAGI. Losses at the gene ends were 0 bases for V and 6 bases for J; bases not matched to a gene: 2. This CDR3 has 15 residues.

At least ten counts were recorded for this clonotype. The chain recombines TRBV3-1 with TRBJ1-1, with 8 positions matching TRBD1. The V and J ends lost 3 bases and 4 bases, in that order; junction bases with no gene match: 1. The CDR3 has 13 amino acids. The germline V gene encodes CDR1 LGHDT and CDR2 YNNKEL (reference sequence). CDR3 sequence reads: CASSHQGATEAFF. The CDR3 DNA reads as TGTGCCAGCAGCCACCAGGGGGCCACTGAAGCTTTCTTT. The variable domain in full, with the rest retrieved from reference TRBV3-1 and TRBJ1-1, is DTAVSQTPKYLVTQMGNDKSIKCEQNLGHDTMYWYKQDSKKFLKIMFSYNNKELIINETVPNRFSPKSPDKAHLNLHINSLELGDSAVYFCASSHQGATEAFFGQGTRLTVV.

This clonotype was counted ten times or more. The chain links TRBV24-1 to TRBJ2-3, with TRBD1 matching 7 bases. The J call may be faulty, since TRBJ2-5 better matches the DNA end. From germline, CDR1 is KGHDR and CDR2 SFDVKD. The CDR3 extends over 15 amino acids. CDR3 protein: CATSEERGRRETQYF. CDR3 DNA sequence: TGTGCCACCAGTGAGGAAAGGGGGCGCCGGGAGACCCAGTACTTC.

This clonotype was observed many times. The chain joins TRBV11-3 to TRBJ2-1, with D uncertain. Trimming pared 6 bases from V and 0 bases from J, leaving 9 bases between. The germline CDR1 and CDR2 sequences are SGHNT and YENEEA. The CDR3 totals 14 residues. The CDR3 here is CASSFASSYNEQFF. The CDR3 DNA reads as TGTGCCAGCAGTTTCGCAAGCTCCTACAATGAGCAGTTCTTC.

Notes on this clonotype: Given a much more abundant clone one base away, this may be a read error. The chain carries TRBV12-3 or TRBV12-4 and TRBJ2-3; no clear D gene. The CDR3 extends over 14 amino acids. CDR3 sequence: CASGLTGITDTQYF. The DNA for the CDR3 is TGTGCCAGCGGTTTAACTGGGATCACAGATACGCAGTATTTT.

This clonotype was seen more than once but under ten times. This chain links TRBV6-2 or TRBV6-3 with TRBJ2-5; the match to TRBD2 covers 11 bases. The CDR3 runs 18 residues. The ends lost 5 bases at V and 5 bases at J; junction bases unmatched: 16. Germline V CDR1 and CDR2: MNHEY, SVGEGT. The CDR3 spells CASSKRIAGGPFPETQYF. The DNA of the CDR3 is TGTGCCAGCAGTAAAAGGATAGCGGGGGGGCCTTTCCCCGAGACCCAGTACTTC.

V usage is TRBV27 and J usage is TRBJ1-4; the match to TRBD1 covers 12 bases. Germline trimming cut 3 bases from V and 8 bases from J; bases unmatched to any gene: 7. This CDR3 is 16 amino acids long. CDR1 MNHEY and CDR2 SMNVEV come from the germline V gene (reference sequence). The CDR3: CASSFLGDRGLEKLFF. Written as DNA, the CDR3 is TGTGCCAGCAGTTTTTTGGGGGACAGGGGGCTCGAAAAACTGTTTTTT.

V and J are TRBV12-3 or TRBV12-4 and TRBJ2-7, with 7 bases identical to TRBD1. This CDR3 has 15 residues. With V trimmed by 4 bases and J by 0 bases, 6 bases remained unmatched. The CDR3 here is CASSSGQVNSYEQYF. As DNA, the CDR3 is TGTGCCAGCAGTTCAGGACAGGTAAACTCCTACGAGCAGTACTTC.

In this sample, this clonotype turned up many times. The chain links TRBV7-9 to TRBJ1-2; 7 bases agree with TRBD1. CDR3 length: 16 residues. Germline trimming cut 3 bases from V and 7 bases from J; bases unmatched to any gene: 14. Germline values: CDR1 SEHNR, CDR2 FQNEAQ (reference sequence). DNA of the CDR3: TGTGCCAGCAGCTTGCGCCCACAGGGGCGGGGGGGTGGCTACACCTTC. The encoded protein is CASSLRPQGRGGGYTF.

This clonotype appeared a few times. At one end the junction does not follow the germline gene, possibly because of a read error. V and J are TRBV5-1 and TRBJ1-2; D is undetermined. This CDR3 is 12 amino acids long. CDR1 and CDR2 from the germline V gene are SGHRS and YFSETQ. CDR3 in amino acids: CASSLGVYGYTF. CDR3 sequence (DNA): TGTGCCAGCAGTTTAGGTGTCTATGGCTACACCTTC.

This sequence joins TRBV6-5 and TRBJ2-2; 10 nucleotides align to TRBD2. Trimming cost V 2 bases and J 2 bases; bases outside gene matches: 5. CDR3 length: 17 amino acids. From germline, CDR1 is MNHEY and CDR2 SVGAGI. DNA of the CDR3: TGTGCCAGCAGTTACGCTGGACTAGCGGATAACACCGGGGAGCTGTTTTTT. Translating gives CASSYAGLADNTGELFF.

This clonotype was counted between two and nine times. The chain combines TRBV29-1 with TRBJ2-7; TRBD2 matches at 11 bases. Germline CDR1 and CDR2: SQVTM and ANQGSEA. This CDR3 is built from 15 residues. Trimming cost V 5 bases and J 3 bases; bases outside gene matches: 9. This chain's CDR3 is CSVRNSGGANYEQYF. The CDR3 DNA is TGCAGCGTTCGAAATAGCGGGGGGGCAAACTACGAGCAGTACTTC.

The CDR3 loop is CASSEGGTGSYEQYF. CDR3 nucleotides: TGTGCCAGCAGTGAAGGGGGGACAGGATCCTACGAGCAGTACTTC. This chain connects TRBV2 to TRBJ2-7, with TRBD1 matching 8 bases. Trimming cost V 1 base and J 1 base; bases outside gene matches: 3. This CDR3 region has 15 residues. Germline V gives CDR1 SNHLY, CDR2 FYNNEI.

This clonotype showed up many times. The chain has TRBV20-1 and TRBJ2-3; no clear D. Between the trimmed V and J ends, which lost 3 bases and 3 bases, there was a span of 16 bases. Per germline, CDR1 DFQATT and CDR2 SNEGSKA (reference sequence). The CDR3 runs 15 residues. The chain's CDR3 is CSASGPYPRTDTQYF. The CDR3 nucleotides are TGCAGTGCTAGCGGGCCGTACCCTCGAACAGATACGCAGTATTTT.

The chain carries TRBV3-1 and TRBJ2-1; TRBD1 might be the D (6 bases). The V end lost 3 bases, the J end lost 4 bases, and 16 bases lay between the germline ends. The germline V gene encodes CDR1 LGHDT and CDR2 YNNKEL (reference sequence). This CDR3 has 16 residues. CDR3 coding DNA: TGTGCCAGCAGCCAGGCACAGGGTTTTGGATACAATGAGCAGTTCTTC. Residues: CASSQAQGFGYNEQFF.

The rearrangement links TRBV10-3 to TRBJ2-3; 14 nucleotides match TRBD2. Looked up from germline, CDR1 is ENHRY and CDR2 is SYGVKD. CDR3 length: 15 amino acids. Germline trimming cut 4 bases from V and 5 bases from J; bases unmatched to any gene: 2. In DNA, the CDR3 is TGTGCCATCAGTGCCGGACTAGCGGGGGGAGATACGCAGTATTTT. The encoded protein is CAISAGLAGGDTQYF.